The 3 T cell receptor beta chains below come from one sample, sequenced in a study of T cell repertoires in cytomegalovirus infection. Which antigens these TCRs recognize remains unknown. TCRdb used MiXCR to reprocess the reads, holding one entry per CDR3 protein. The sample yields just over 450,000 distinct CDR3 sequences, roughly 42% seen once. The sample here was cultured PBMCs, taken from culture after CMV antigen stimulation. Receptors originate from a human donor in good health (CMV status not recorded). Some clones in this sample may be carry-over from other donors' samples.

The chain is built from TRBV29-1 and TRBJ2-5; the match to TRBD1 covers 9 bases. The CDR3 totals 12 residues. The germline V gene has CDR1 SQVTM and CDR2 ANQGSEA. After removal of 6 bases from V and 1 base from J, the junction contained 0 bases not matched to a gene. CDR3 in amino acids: CSVGQGQETQYF. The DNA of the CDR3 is TGCAGCGTGGGACAGGGCCAAGAGACCCAGTACTTC.

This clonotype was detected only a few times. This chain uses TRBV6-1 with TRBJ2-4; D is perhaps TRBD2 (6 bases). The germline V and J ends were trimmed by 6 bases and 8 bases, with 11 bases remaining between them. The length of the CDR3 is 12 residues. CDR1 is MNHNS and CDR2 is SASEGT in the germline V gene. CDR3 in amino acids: CASRTGVDIQYF. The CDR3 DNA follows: TGTGCCAGCAGAACGGGAGTCGACATTCAGTACTTC.

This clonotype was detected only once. The CDR3 loop reads CASRLSGVRVETQYF. The CDR3 DNA reads TGTGCCAGCAGGCTTAGCGGGGTTCGGGTGGAGACCCAGTACTTC. V gene TRBV6-1 combines with J gene TRBJ2-5, with 8 bases lining up with TRBD2. CDR1 MNHNS and CDR2 SASEGT come from the germline V gene. The CDR3 has 15 residues. After removal of 6 bases from V and 5 bases from J, the junction contained 11 bases not matched to a gene.